These T cell receptor beta chains were read from a single sample in a study of blood T cell repertoires in COVID-19. Produced via immunoSEQ multiplex PCR; TCRdb's table is partial and in-frame only. The sample shows 200,000 to 250,000 clones, 80% to 90% of them seen only once. The sequenced sample consisted of peripheral blood. These receptor sequences come from a woman aged 80 or over with COVID-19, enrolled during active disease. Each CDR3 is given with its conserved first and last residue. The D gene is left open where the match is weak. Where a row states a size, it is once, few, many or the class of an expanded clone; other rows omit it.

clone_size	v_call	j_call	d_call	cdr3_aa	cdr3_nt
.	TRBV7-2	TRBJ2-5	TRBD1	CASSWKQGSETQYF	TGTGCCAGCAGCTGGAAACAGGGGTCGGAGACCCAGTACTTC
.	TRBV6-5	TRBJ2-2	.	CASSYSTPQGGELFF	TGTGCCAGCAGTTACTCGACCCCCCAGGGCGGGGAGCTGTTTTTT
once	TRBV6-5	TRBJ2-7	.	CATLDLYEQYF	TGTGCCACATTAGATCTCTACGAGCAGTACTTC
.	TRBV3-1/TRBV3-2	TRBJ2-1	TRBD2	CATRGGVRNEQFF	TGTGCCACTCGCGGGGGGGTGAGGAATGAGCAGTTCTTC
once	TRBV5-1	TRBJ2-1	TRBD1	CASNRGRDYNEQFF	TGCGCCAGCAACAGGGGGCGCGACTACAATGAGCAGTTCTTC
.	TRBV5-6	TRBJ1-5	TRBD1	CASSFSTGESQPQHF	TGTGCCAGCAGCTTCTCGACAGGGGAAAGTCAGCCCCAGCATTTT
.	TRBV11-2	TRBJ2-5	TRBD2	CASSLLVVGGERETQYF	TGTGCCAGCAGCTTATTAGTAGTCGGGGGGGAACGCGAGACCCAGTACTTC
.	TRBV14	TRBJ2-1	.	CASSQYSEQFF	TGTGCCAGCAGCCAGTACAGTGAGCAGTTCTTC
.	TRBV27	TRBJ2-3	.	CASSLRLGRGRDTQYF	TGTGCCAGCAGTCTTCGACTAGGCCGGGGGAGAGATACGCAGTATTTT
.	TRBV7-2	TRBJ2-1	TRBD2	CASSWGREERFF	TGTGCCAGCAGCTGGGGACGGGAGGAACGGTTCTTC
.	TRBV18	TRBJ2-3	TRBD2	CASSLAAGHPVTSGSADTQYF	TGTGCCAGCTCACTCGCTGCGGGACACCCCGTGACTAGCGGGAGTGCAGATACGCAGTATTTT
.	TRBV19	TRBJ2-2	TRBD2	CASRRTSPNTGELFF	TGTGCCAGTAGACGGACTAGCCCTAACACCGGGGAGCTGTTTTTT
.	TRBV6-4	TRBJ1-2	TRBD1	CASSEDRPSNYGYTF	TGTGCCAGCAGTGAGGACAGGCCGTCTAACTATGGCTACACCTTC
.	TRBV24-1	TRBJ1-5	TRBD1	CATSDLLQGGQPQHF	TGTGCCACCAGTGATTTGCTACAGGGGGGACAGCCCCAGCATTTT
.	TRBV11-2	TRBJ2-3	TRBD1	CASSRDRDRDTQYF	TGTGCCAGCAGCCGGGACAGGGACCGAGATACGCAGTATTTT
once	TRBV28	TRBJ1-3	.	CASIRVLSGNTIYF	TGTGCCAGCATACGGGTGCTCTCTGGAAACACCATATATTTT
.	TRBV25-1	TRBJ1-2	.	CASSFKGQGYGYTF	TGTGCCAGCAGTTTTAAAGGGCAGGGCTATGGCTACACCTTC
.	TRBV11-2	TRBJ1-2	TRBD1	CASSPGTAYGYTF	TGTGCCAGCAGCCCGGGGACAGCCTATGGCTACACCTTC
once	TRBV2	TRBJ2-2	TRBD1	CATTDRGAGELFF	TGTGCCACCACGGACAGGGGGGCCGGGGAGCTGTTTTTT
.	TRBV19	TRBJ1-3	.	CASSREIVSGNTIYF	TGTGCCAGTAGCCGGGAGATCGTCTCTGGAAACACCATATATTTT
.	TRBV9	TRBJ2-1	TRBD2	CASSVDQRERGEQFF	TGTGCCAGCAGCGTAGACCAGCGGGAGAGGGGTGAGCAGTTCTTC
few	TRBV6-5	TRBJ1-1	TRBD1	CASSRDRVLGEAFF	TGTGCCAGCAGCAGAGACAGGGTCTTAGGTGAAGCTTTCTTT
.	TRBV28	TRBJ1-6	.	CASKSGANSPLHF	TGTGCCAGCAAATCCGGAGCGAATTCACCCCTCCACTTT
.	TRBV24-1	TRBJ2-2	TRBD1	CATSEPTGGDTGELFF	TGTGCCACCAGTGAACCGACAGGGGGTGACACCGGGGAGCTGTTTTTT
.	TRBV28	TRBJ1-1	TRBD1	CASSSTGTMNTEAFF	TGTGCCAGCAGTTCGACAGGGACGATGAACACTGAAGCTTTCTTT
.	TRBV30	TRBJ2-5	.	CAWSANWETQYF	TGTGCCTGGAGTGCGAACTGGGAGACCCAGTACTTC
.	TRBV19	TRBJ2-3	.	CASSGARYTDTQYF	TGTGCCAGTAGTGGGGCGAGATACACAGATACGCAGTATTTT
.	TRBV7-2	TRBJ2-7	.	CASSLDLEQYF	TGTGCCAGCAGCTTAGATCTCGAGCAGTACTTC
.	TRBV4-1	TRBJ2-1	TRBD2	CASSQDTAGRIKNEQFF	TGCGCCAGCAGCCAAGATACTGCCGGGAGGATTAAAAATGAGCAGTTCTTC
once	TRBV7-3	TRBJ2-2	TRBD2	CASSLNGLAASGELFF	TGTGCCAGCAGCCTAAACGGACTAGCGGCATCCGGGGAGCTGTTTTTT
few	TRBV2	TRBJ1-2	.	CASTLDIGGYTF	TGTGCCAGCACCCTGGACATCGGTGGCTACACCTTC
few	TRBV5-1	TRBJ2-7	.	CASSLFPGAYEQYF	TGCGCCAGCAGCTTGTTCCCAGGGGCGTACGAGCAGTACTTC
.	TRBV6-2/TRBV6-3	TRBJ2-7	.	CASRPTGRRDEQYF	TGTGCCAGCAGGCCTACAGGTAGGCGCGACGAGCAGTACTTC
.	TRBV19	TRBJ2-5	TRBD2	CASSYGRTETQYF	TGTGCCAGTAGCTACGGGAGGACAGAGACCCAGTACTTC
.	TRBV5-1	TRBJ2-2	.	CASSLGTRGTGELFF	TGCGCCAGCAGCTTGGGGACCAGGGGCACCGGGGAGCTGTTTTTT
.	TRBV5-1	TRBJ2-5	.	CASSLASLVGQETQYF	TGCGCCAGCAGCTTGGCCAGCCTAGTTGGCCAAGAGACCCAGTACTTC
.	TRBV10-3	TRBJ1-3	.	CATRDMSSGNTIYF	TGTGCCACCCGGGATATGAGCTCTGGAAACACCATATATTTT
few	TRBV2	TRBJ1-5	TRBD1	CASSGNRGEDQPQHF	TGTGCCAGCAGTGGTAACAGGGGGGAAGATCAGCCCCAGCATTTT
.	TRBV25-1	TRBJ2-1	.	CASSELQGAYNEQFF	TGTGCCAGCAGTGAATTACAGGGAGCCTACAATGAGCAGTTCTTC
few	TRBV5-5	TRBJ2-7	.	CASSFSSPTGSSYEQYF	TGTGCCAGCAGCTTCTCGTCCCCTACAGGGAGCTCCTACGAGCAGTACTTC
many	TRBV3-1/TRBV3-2	TRBJ2-3	.	CASSQLQGGTTDTQYF	TGTGCCAGCAGCCAACTGCAGGGGGGAACGACAGATACGCAGTATTTT
.	TRBV4-2	TRBJ1-1	.	CASSHYRAQSTEAFF	TGTGCCAGCAGTCATTACAGGGCCCAGTCCACTGAAGCTTTCTTT
.	TRBV6-5	TRBJ1-3	.	CASRGTVSGNTIYF	TGTGCCAGCAGGGGGACTGTCTCTGGAAACACCATATATTTT
.	TRBV6-6	TRBJ1-1	TRBD1	CASSFGQGATEAFF	TGTGCCAGCAGTTTCGGACAGGGGGCAACTGAAGCTTTCTTT
.	TRBV6-1	TRBJ2-1	.	CASSEGAGLYNEQFF	TGTGCCAGCAGTGAGGGAGCGGGTCTCTACAATGAGCAGTTCTTC
.	TRBV6-5	TRBJ1-1	TRBD1	CASSTDRATEAFF	TGTGCCAGCAGCACTGACAGGGCAACTGAAGCTTTCTTT
few	TRBV7-2	TRBJ1-5	.	CASSYALKGEYSNQPQHF	TGTGCCAGCAGCTACGCCCTTAAAGGGGAATATAGCAATCAGCCCCAGCATTTT
.	TRBV18	TRBJ2-4	.	CASSPPGSVAKNIQYF	TGTGCCAGCTCACCGCCGGGGTCAGTAGCCAAAAACATTCAGTACTTC
.	TRBV11-1	TRBJ2-3	.	CASSLGGVTDTQYF	TGTGCCAGCAGCTTAGGGGGGGTCACAGATACGCAGTATTTT
many	TRBV7-9	TRBJ2-7	TRBD1	CASRGGQGGEQYF	TGTGCCAGCAGGGGTGGACAGGGGGGTGAGCAGTACTTC
.	TRBV28	TRBJ1-2	.	CASSLSTGNYGYTF	TGTGCCAGCAGTTTGTCGACGGGAAACTATGGCTACACCTTC